Shown below are 16 T cell receptor beta chains from a single sample sequenced in a study of blood T cell repertoires in COVID-19. Produced via immunoSEQ multiplex PCR; TCRdb's table is partial and in-frame only. Of hundreds of thousands of clones in the sample, approximately 92% were seen once. Input material: PBMCs or T cells enriched from blood (not recorded which). The receptors were sampled from a man aged 25 to 40 who had recovered from COVID-19.

The chain couples TRBV10-3 to TRBJ1-3, with D possibly TRBD1 on 6 matching bases. Germline CDR1 and CDR2: ENHRY and SYGVKD. Deletions cut 4 bases from V and 4 bases from J, with 14 bases between. The CDR3 extends over 15 amino acids. CDR3 nucleotides: TGTGCCATCAGTGGGGCTGGGGGCTCAGGAAACACCATATATTTT. It codes for CAISGAGGSGNTIYF.

The chain joins TRBV19 to TRBJ2-3, with a possible D match to TRBD1 (6 bases). This CDR3 is 15 amino acids long. The V gene's germline CDR1 is LNHDA and CDR2 SQIVND (reference sequence). V lost 7 bases and J 5 bases, leaving 19 bases between the germline ends. The CDR3 sequence: CASTTNRVEGDTQYF. For the CDR3, the DNA is TGTGCCAGTACCACGAACAGGGTAGAAGGAGATACGCAGTATTTT.

As concerns this clone: At the DNA level, this CDR3 is encoded by other sequences in the same sample as well. The V call is TRBV20-1, the J call TRBJ2-7, with D unclear. The germline V gene has CDR1 DFQATT and CDR2 SNEGSKA (reference sequence). The ends were cut back, 3 bases at V and 4 bases at J, with 7 bases in the middle. CDR3 length equals 11 residues. CDR3: CSARGTYEQYF. In DNA, the CDR3 is TGCAGTGCTAGGGGCACATACGAGCAGTACTTC.

The chain combines TRBV28 with TRBJ1-4, with 12 bases that match TRBD1. CDR1 MDHEN and CDR2 SYDVKM come from the germline V gene. The CDR3 spans 15 residues. J was trimmed by 7 bases and V by 5 bases; bases with no gene match: 5. The CDR3 loop is CASSSRGQGAEKLFF. CDR3 sequence (DNA): TGTGCCAGCAGTAGCAGGGGACAGGGGGCTGAAAAACTGTTTTTT.

J is TRBJ2-7 and V is TRBV28, with TRBD1 identical over 8 bases. Losses at the gene ends were 7 bases for V and 4 bases for J; bases not matched to a gene: 6. The CDR3 runs 13 residues. Germline assignment: CDR1 MDHEN and CDR2 SYDVKM. The CDR3 bases are TGTGCCAGCAACACAGGGGGGCCGTACGAGCAGTACTTC. Protein sequence: CASNTGGPYEQYF.

The V and J genes are TRBV19 and TRBJ1-6; 7 positions agree with TRBD1. The V gene end was trimmed by 6 bases and the J gene end by 8 bases; junction bases not matched to a gene: 4. The CDR3 length is 13 residues. Germline V gene lookup returns CDR1 LNHDA and CDR2 SQIVND (reference sequence). Here the CDR3 DNA reads TGTGCCAGTAGCCTAACAGGGGATTCACCCCTCCACTTT. Translation gives CASSLTGDSPLHF. Using reference TRBV19 and TRBJ1-6 for the parts outside the CDR3, the full variable domain is DGGITQSPKYLFRKEGQNVTLSCEQNLNHDAMYWYRQDPGQGLRLIYYSQIVNDFQKGDIAEGYSVSREKKESFPLTVTSAQKNPTAFYLCASSLTGDSPLHFGNGTRLTVT.

The rearrangement uses TRBV28 and TRBJ1-1, with a weak D call TRBD1 (5 bases). From germline, CDR1 is MDHEN and CDR2 SYDVKM. The CDR3 extends over 13 amino acids. V gave up 6 bases and J gave up 5 bases, with 13 bases separating them. The CDR3 sequence: CASRIQEFTEAFF. The CDR3 region has the DNA TGTGCCAGCAGGATACAGGAGTTTACTGAAGCTTTCTTT.

The rearrangement joins TRBV19 to TRBJ2-7; 9 bases are a match to TRBD2. Germline CDR1 LNHDA, CDR2 SQIVND (reference sequence). Trimming at V came to 0 bases and at J to 2 bases, leaving 5 bases not matched to a gene. The CDR3 runs to 16 residues. The CDR3 loop is CASSIDQAGGTYEQYF. CDR3 bases: TGTGCCAGTAGTATAGACCAAGCGGGAGGCACCTACGAGCAGTACTTC. The whole variable domain, remainder taken from reference TRBV19 and TRBJ2-7, is DGGITQSPKYLFRKEGQNVTLSCEQNLNHDAMYWYRQDPGQGLRLIYYSQIVNDFQKGDIAEGYSVSREKKESFPLTVTSAQKNPTAFYLCASSIDQAGGTYEQYFGPGTRLTVT.

This chain links TRBV10-1 with TRBJ2-7; 8 bases are a match to TRBD1. V was clipped by 3 bases and J by 3 bases; unmatched bases: 13. This CDR3 comprises 17 residues. Germline V gene sequence: CDR1 WNHNN, CDR2 SYGVQD (reference sequence). The CDR3 DNA follows: TGCGCCAGCAGTGATCCAGGGGGCCCGGGTGGAGACTACGAGCAGTACTTC. This codes for CASSDPGGPGGDYEQYF.

V and J are TRBV5-1 and TRBJ2-2; a weak D match, TRBD2 (6 bases). The CDR3 totals 13 residues. CDR1 and CDR2 from the germline V gene are SGHRS and YFSETQ. V dropped 2 bases and J dropped 5 bases, with 7 bases sitting between them. CDR3 sequence: CASSFSGTGELFF. The CDR3 DNA follows: TGCGCCAGCAGCTTCAGCGGGACCGGGGAGCTGTTTTTT.

CDR3 in DNA: TGTGCCAGCAGTTCTCCGGGACTAGCGGTAGACGAGCAGTACTTC. Protein: CASSSPGLAVDEQYF. The rearrangement links TRBV27 to TRBJ2-7, with TRBD2 identical over 11 bases. CDR3 length equals 15 residues. Per germline, CDR1 MNHEY and CDR2 SMNVEV (reference sequence). The ends lost 4 bases at V and 5 bases at J; junction bases unmatched: 7.

This clone came up once. The chain uses TRBV5-4 and TRBJ2-1; 7 bases fit TRBD2. The CDR3 loop spans 16 amino acids. Germline V gives CDR1 SGHNT, CDR2 YYREEE (reference sequence). V lost 0 bases to trimming and J lost 0 bases; unmatched junction nucleotides: 3. CDR3 protein: CASSLGLAASYNEQFF. In nucleotides, the CDR3 is TGTGCCAGCAGCTTGGGGCTAGCGGCCTCCTACAATGAGCAGTTCTTC.

This chain uses TRBV11-2 with TRBJ2-1, with 14 bases that match TRBD2. The CDR3 extends over 16 amino acids. Looked up from germline, CDR1 is SGHAT and CDR2 is FQNNGV. Unmatched junction bases numbered 3, after V lost 6 bases and J lost 2 bases. CDR3 coding DNA: TGTGCCAGCAGGGGACTAGCGGGAGTTACCTACAATGAGCAGTTCTTC. Amino acids: CASRGLAGVTYNEQFF.

The chain employs TRBV24-1 and TRBJ2-1, with TRBD1 as a possible D gene (6 bases). Between the trimmed V and J ends, which lost 9 bases and 8 bases, there was a span of 16 bases. The CDR3 is made up of 13 amino acids. Germline CDR1 is KGHDR and CDR2 is SFDVKD. As DNA, the CDR3 is TGTGCCACCCAGGGGACGGGATTCGATGAGCAGTTCTTC. As protein: CATQGTGFDEQFF.

The chain combines TRBV28 with TRBJ1-4; possibly TRBD1 for D (5 bases). V gave up 4 bases and J gave up 7 bases, with 13 bases separating them. Germline-derived CDR1 and CDR2 are MDHEN and SYDVKM. CDR3 length: 14 residues. The CDR3 nucleotides are TGTGCCAGCAGTTCCGCCGGGGGTACTGAAAAACTGTTTTTT. It codes for CASSSAGGTEKLFF. Full variable domain (outside the CDR3, taken from reference TRBV28 and TRBJ1-4): DVKVTQSSRYLVKRTGEKVFLECVQDMDHENMFWYRQDPGLGLRLIYFSYDVKMKEKGDIPEGYSVSREKKERFSLILESASTNQTSMYLCASSSAGGTEKLFFGSGTQLSVL.

V and J are TRBV18 and TRBJ2-5, with 7 bases identical to TRBD1. The V gene's germline CDR1 is KGHSH and CDR2 LQKENI. This CDR3 is built from 16 residues. V trimming: 8 bases; J trimming: 0 bases; junction bases outside the gene matches: 12. The CDR3 protein is CASANSGQSYQETQYF. The CDR3 region has the DNA TGTGCCAGCGCAAATTCGGGACAGTCCTACCAAGAGACCCAGTACTTC.